A single sample gave rise to the 16 T cell receptor beta chains below, sequenced in a study of beta chain features in type 1 diabetes. Every isolated RNA sample was fully reverse transcribed, so sequencing captured expressed TCRB transcripts. The data were produced by immunoSEQ multiplex PCR, yet TCRdb's version contains in-frame clones alone and is incomplete. The table lists about 470,000 clones, 30% of them singletons. Sequenced sample: naive CD4+ T cells from blood. The receptors were sampled from a man between 18 and 35 years old in good health.

The V and J genes are TRBV9 and TRBJ2-7, with D perhaps matching TRBD1 or TRBD2 (5 bases each). The CDR3 runs to 13 residues. Deletions cut 4 bases from V and 4 bases from J, with 12 bases between. The germline V gene encodes CDR1 SGDLS and CDR2 YYNGEE. The CDR3 loop is CASSPGATYEQYF. The CDR3 DNA is TGTGCCAGCAGCCCCGGGGCCACGTACGAGCAGTACTTC. Full variable domain (remainder filled in from reference TRBV9 and TRBJ2-7): DSGVTQTPKHLITATGQRVTLRCSPRSGDLSVYWYQQSLDQGLQFLIQYYNGEERAKGNILERFSAQQFPDLHSELNLSSLELGDSALYFCASSPGATYEQYFGPGTRLTVT.

As for this clone: Distinct nucleotide sequences in the sample also encode this CDR3. The gene calls are TRBV9 and TRBJ2-3; D is unresolved. The CDR3 runs to 13 residues. Trimming cost V 2 bases and J 1 base, with 5 bases left between them. Per the germline V gene, CDR1 is SGDLS and CDR2 is YYNGEE. In nucleotides, the CDR3 is TGTGCCAGCAGCGTGGACCGCACAGATACGCAGTATTTT. Translation: CASSVDRTDTQYF.

The table lists this clone with a few counts. Other DNA sequences from this sample encode an identical CDR3 as well. This chain links TRBV20-1 with TRBJ2-3; D uncertain. The germline V gene has CDR1 DFQATT and CDR2 SNEGSKA (reference sequence). CDR3 length: 11 amino acids. Trimming removed 4 bases from V and 6 bases from J, with 8 bases in between. The CDR3 nucleotides are TGCAGTGCTAAGATCGGGGATACGCAGTATTTT. Encoded protein: CSAKIGDTQYF.

This clone has a handful of counts. This sample includes further DNA sequences coding for the same CDR3. The chain couples TRBV29-1 to TRBJ2-5; a possible D gene is TRBD1 (6 bases). The CDR3 runs to 13 residues. Germline CDR1 reads SQVTM; CDR2 reads ANQGSEA. Trimming took off 3 bases at V and 2 bases at J, with 10 bases between the two ends. DNA for the CDR3: TGCAGCGTTGAGACAGGAGTACAAGAGACCCAGTACTTC. Translating it yields CSVETGVQETQYF.

The rearrangement joins TRBV5-1 to TRBJ2-6; D gene ambiguous. Per germline, CDR1 SGHRS and CDR2 YFSETQ. This CDR3 region has 14 residues. Trimming pared 1 base from V and 4 bases from J, leaving 6 bases between. CDR3 amino acids: CASSLSTGANVLTF. CDR3 nucleotides: TGCGCCAGCAGCTTGAGTACCGGGGCCAACGTCCTGACTTTC.

This clone was seen more than once but under ten times. The gene calls are TRBV2 and TRBJ1-4; D remains ambiguous. Germline V gene sequence: CDR1 SNHLY, CDR2 FYNNEI. The CDR3 is 16 residues long. V was trimmed by 6 bases and J by 0 bases, leaving 14 bases between them. The CDR3 DNA follows: TGTGCCAGCAGAGAATTAGTCACAGCAACTAATGAAAAACTGTTTTTT. Amino acid sequence: CASRELVTATNEKLFF.

The V and J genes are TRBV10-1 and TRBJ2-1, with 9 bases identical to TRBD2. V was clipped by 0 bases and J by 3 bases; unmatched bases: 3. The CDR3 covers 16 residues. Germline V gene data show CDR1 as WNHNN and CDR2 as SYGVQD (reference sequence). Here the CDR3 reads CASSESRTSDYNEQFF. As DNA, the CDR3 is TGCGCCAGCAGTGAGTCGAGGACTAGCGACTACAATGAGCAGTTCTTC.

There are a few counts of this clone. CDR3 DNA: TGTGCCTGGAGTGCCCGTGAGGGTTTTAAGCCCCAGCATTTT. Amino acids: CAWSAREGFKPQHF. The J gene is TRBJ1-5, the V gene TRBV30; D is unclear. The CDR3 sequence is 14 residues long. Germline CDR1 is GTSNPN and CDR2 is SVGIG (reference sequence). The germline V and J ends were trimmed by 1 base and 8 bases, with 15 bases remaining between them.

The chain employs TRBV12-5 and TRBJ1-1, with D possibly being TRBD1 (6 bases). Germline V CDR1 and CDR2: LGHNT, FRNRAP. Trimming pared 4 bases from V and 0 bases from J, leaving 15 bases between. The CDR3 length is 16 residues. The CDR3 DNA reads as TGTGCTAGTGGTTGGCCGGGGGACAACATGAACACTGAAGCTTTCTTT. It codes for CASGWPGDNMNTEAFF.

The chain uses TRBV19 and TRBJ2-2; tentative D call: TRBD1 (5 bases). Trimming shortened V by 1 base and J by 6 bases, and 9 bases separated the two germline ends. CDR1 and CDR2 (germline): LNHDA, SQIVND (reference sequence). This CDR3 region has 14 residues. For the CDR3, the DNA is TGTGCCAGTAGTATAGTCAGGGATCCCGGGGAGCTGTTTTTT. It encodes CASSIVRDPGELFF.

V and J are TRBV28 and TRBJ2-3, with D tentatively TRBD2 (7 bases). CDR3 length equals 16 residues. Trimming removed 4 bases from V and 4 bases from J, with 18 bases in between. Germline CDR1 is MDHEN and CDR2 is SYDVKM. CDR3 DNA: TGTGCCAGCAGTTCCCAGAGGGGAGGGGGGCCAGATACGCAGTATTTT. It encodes CASSSQRGGGPDTQYF.

This clone was observed a handful of times. This rearrangement joins TRBV2 to TRBJ1-2, with unresolved D. The V gene's germline CDR1 is SNHLY and CDR2 FYNNEI. This CDR3 has 13 residues. V shed 1 base and J shed 4 bases, with 7 bases lying between them. The CDR3, as DNA: TGTGCCAGCAGTGAAGGGGCAGGCTATGGCTACACCTTC. Protein sequence: CASSEGAGYGYTF.

The J gene is TRBJ1-1, the V gene TRBV7-9; 8 nucleotides line up with TRBD1. This CDR3 has 14 amino acids. CDR1 is SEHNR and CDR2 is FQNEAQ in the germline V gene (reference sequence). The V gene end was trimmed by 7 bases and the J gene end by 6 bases; junction bases not matched to a gene: 10. The CDR3 spells CASILLRGPAEAFF. In nucleotides, the CDR3 is TGTGCCAGCATTCTACTCAGGGGGCCCGCTGAAGCTTTCTTT.

This clone occurred a few times. This chain links TRBV5-5 with TRBJ2-5; the D gene is possibly TRBD2 (6 bases). Deletions cut 9 bases from V and 0 bases from J, with 15 bases between. CDR3 size: 14 residues. Germline CDR1 reads SGHKS; CDR2 reads YYEKEE (reference sequence). The CDR3 loop reads CATAEGAYQETQYF. The DNA for the CDR3 is TGTGCCACCGCGGAGGGAGCTTACCAAGAGACCCAGTACTTC.

This chain links TRBV5-1 with TRBJ1-2; D gene uncertain. Germline-derived CDR1 and CDR2 are SGHRS and YFSETQ. The V gene lost 0 bases and the J gene lost 6 bases, with 12 bases spanning the gap. CDR3 length: 14 amino acids. This CDR3 is CASSLGAALDGYTF. As DNA, the CDR3 is TGCGCCAGCAGCTTGGGCGCAGCTTTGGATGGCTACACCTTC.

This clone was detected a few times. The chain links TRBV7-2 to TRBJ2-3; 8 bases agree with TRBD1. The germline V gene encodes CDR1 SGHTA and CDR2 FQGNSA. There are 15 residues in the CDR3. Unmatched junction bases numbered 5, after V lost 2 bases and J lost 4 bases. The CDR3 DNA sequence: TGTGCCAGCAGCTTAAGGGCGACAGGGGCAGATACGCAGTATTTT. Translation gives CASSLRATGADTQYF.